This entry lists 5 T cell receptor beta chains sequenced from one sample in a study of blood T cell repertoires in COVID-19. TCRdb keeps only in-frame clones here, not all; method: immunoSEQ multiplex PCR. The sample shows more than 200,000 clones, under 90% of them seen only once. The sequencing sample was made of peripheral blood. The source is a woman over 75 with COVID-19, enrolled during active disease.

The chain uses TRBV5-1 and TRBJ1-1; perhaps TRBD1 as D (5 bases). The CDR3 runs 14 residues. Germline V CDR1 and CDR2: SGHRS, YFSETQ. Trimming removed 2 bases from V and 1 base from J, with 9 bases in between. CDR3 amino acids: CASSLSGGNTEAFF. CDR3 in DNA: TGCGCCAGCAGCTTATCGGGGGGGAACACTGAAGCTTTCTTT.

The chain employs TRBV6-5 and TRBJ1-2; no clear D. Trimming cost V 6 bases and J 4 bases, with 12 bases left between them. This CDR3 has 13 amino acids. Per germline, CDR1 MNHEY and CDR2 SVGAGI. The DNA for the CDR3 is TGTGCCAGCAGCCTTGGACTCAGCTATGGCTACACCTTC. It specifies CASSLGLSYGYTF.

This chain connects TRBV6-6 to TRBJ2-2, with TRBD1 identical over 7 bases. The CDR3 loop spans 13 amino acids. Germline V gives CDR1 MNHNY, CDR2 SVGAGI (reference sequence). V shed 8 bases and J 5 bases; nucleotides not matched to a gene: 5. The CDR3 loop reads CASGYRGTGELFF. The CDR3 region has the DNA TGTGCCAGCGGATACAGGGGAACCGGGGAGCTGTTTTTT.

The V and J genes are TRBV4-2 and TRBJ1-4; D not certain. The CDR3 sequence is 14 residues long. Per germline, CDR1 LGHNA and CDR2 YNFKEQ. Deletions cut 0 bases from V and 8 bases from J, with 10 bases between. CDR3 in amino acids: CASSQETIEEKLFF. CDR3 bases: TGTGCCAGCAGCCAAGAAACGATAGAGGAAAAACTGTTTTTT.

The chain links TRBV24-1 to TRBJ2-5; TRBD2 might be the D (5 bases). This CDR3 is 16 amino acids long. Between the trimmed V and J ends, which lost 3 bases and 1 base, there was a span of 14 bases. Germline-derived CDR1 and CDR2 are KGHDR and SFDVKD. The CDR3 nucleotides read TGTGCCACCAGTGATACGGGGTCCCCGGTCCAAGAGACCCAGTACTTC. Protein sequence: CATSDTGSPVQETQYF.